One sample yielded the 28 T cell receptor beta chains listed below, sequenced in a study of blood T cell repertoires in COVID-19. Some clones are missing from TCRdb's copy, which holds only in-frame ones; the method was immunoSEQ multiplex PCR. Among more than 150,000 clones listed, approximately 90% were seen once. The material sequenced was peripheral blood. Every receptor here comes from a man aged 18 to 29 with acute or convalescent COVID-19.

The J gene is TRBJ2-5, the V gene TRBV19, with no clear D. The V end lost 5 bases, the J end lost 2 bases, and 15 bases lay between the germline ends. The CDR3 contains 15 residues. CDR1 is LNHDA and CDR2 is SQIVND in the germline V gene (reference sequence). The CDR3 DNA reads TGTGCCAGTAGTCCCGGTCTCGGTCCTCAAGAGACCCAGTACTTC. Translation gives CASSPGLGPQETQYF.

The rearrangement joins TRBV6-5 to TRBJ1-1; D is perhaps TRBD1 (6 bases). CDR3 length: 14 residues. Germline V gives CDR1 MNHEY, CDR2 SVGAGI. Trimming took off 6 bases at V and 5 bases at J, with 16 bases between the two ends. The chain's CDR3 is CASRGSGEVTEAFF. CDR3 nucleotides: TGTGCCAGCAGAGGTTCAGGGGAAGTAACTGAAGCTTTCTTT.

The CDR3 region is CASSVTDRSSNQPQHF. CDR3 coding DNA: TGTGCCAGCAGTGTTACGGACAGATCTAGCAATCAGCCCCAGCATTTT. The rearrangement links TRBV2 to TRBJ1-5; D possibly corresponds to TRBD1 (6 bases). Germline-derived CDR1 and CDR2 are SNHLY and FYNNEI. Trimming took off 4 bases at V and 0 bases at J, with 13 bases between the two ends. This CDR3 has 16 residues.

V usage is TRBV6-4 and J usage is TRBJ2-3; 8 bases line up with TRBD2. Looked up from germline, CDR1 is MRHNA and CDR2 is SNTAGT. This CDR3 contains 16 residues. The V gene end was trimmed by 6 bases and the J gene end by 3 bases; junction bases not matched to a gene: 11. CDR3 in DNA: TGTGCCAGCAGACTCAGGGGTAGCGGGGTGACAGATACGCAGTATTTT. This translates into CASRLRGSGVTDTQYF.

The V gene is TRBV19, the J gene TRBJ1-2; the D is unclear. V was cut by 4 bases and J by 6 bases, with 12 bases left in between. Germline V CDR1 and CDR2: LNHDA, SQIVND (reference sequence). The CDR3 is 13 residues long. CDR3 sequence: CASSRREGHGYTF. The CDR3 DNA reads TGTGCCAGTAGTAGGAGGGAGGGCCATGGCTACACCTTC.

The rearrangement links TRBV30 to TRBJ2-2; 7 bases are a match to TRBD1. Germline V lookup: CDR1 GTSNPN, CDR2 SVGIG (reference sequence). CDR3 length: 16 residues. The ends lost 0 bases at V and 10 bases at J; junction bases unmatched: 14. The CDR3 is CAWSVRGGPFAKELFF. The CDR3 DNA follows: TGTGCCTGGAGTGTACGAGGGGGCCCGTTTGCGAAGGAGCTGTTTTTT.

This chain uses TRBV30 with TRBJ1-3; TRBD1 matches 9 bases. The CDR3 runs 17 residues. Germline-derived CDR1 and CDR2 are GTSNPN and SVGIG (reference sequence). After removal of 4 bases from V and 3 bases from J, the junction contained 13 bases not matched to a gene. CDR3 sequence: CAWIRDRVLRRGNTIYF. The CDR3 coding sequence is TGTGCCTGGATACGGGACAGGGTTCTTCGGCGTGGAAACACCATATATTTT.

Here the CDR3 DNA reads TGCAGTGCAAATTATAATGAGCAGTTCTTC. Its translation is CSANYNEQFF. The chain links TRBV20-1 to TRBJ2-1; D is unclear. This CDR3 is 10 amino acids long. V was pared by 6 bases and J by 7 bases, with 7 bases between. Germline V gene lookup returns CDR1 DFQATT and CDR2 SNEGSKA (reference sequence).

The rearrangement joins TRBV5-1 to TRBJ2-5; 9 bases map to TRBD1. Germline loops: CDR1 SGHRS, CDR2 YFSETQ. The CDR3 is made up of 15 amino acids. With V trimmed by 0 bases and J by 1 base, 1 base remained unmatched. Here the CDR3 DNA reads TGCGCCAGCAGCTTGGAGACAGGGGGCCAAGAGACCCAGTACTTC. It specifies CASSLETGGQETQYF.

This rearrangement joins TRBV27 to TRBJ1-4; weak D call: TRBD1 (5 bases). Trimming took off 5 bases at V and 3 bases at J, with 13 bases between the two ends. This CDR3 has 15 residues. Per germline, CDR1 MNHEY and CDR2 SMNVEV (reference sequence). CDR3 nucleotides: TGTGCCAGCAGTAGGGGCGGCAGACCTAATGAAAAACTGTTTTTT. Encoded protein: CASSRGGRPNEKLFF. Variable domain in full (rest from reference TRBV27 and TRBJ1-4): EAQVTQNPRYLITVTGKKLTVTCSQNMNHEYMSWYRQDPGLGLRQIYYSMNVEVTDKGDVPEGYKVSRKEKRNFPLILESPSPNQTSLYFCASSRGGRPNEKLFFGSGTQLSVL.

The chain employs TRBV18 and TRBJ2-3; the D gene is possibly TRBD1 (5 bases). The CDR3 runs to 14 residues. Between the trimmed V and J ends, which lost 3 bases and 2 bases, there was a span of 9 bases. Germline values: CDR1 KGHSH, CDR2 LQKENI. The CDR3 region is CASSPLTATDTQYF. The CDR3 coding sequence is TGTGCCAGCTCACCGTTGACAGCCACAGATACGCAGTATTTT.

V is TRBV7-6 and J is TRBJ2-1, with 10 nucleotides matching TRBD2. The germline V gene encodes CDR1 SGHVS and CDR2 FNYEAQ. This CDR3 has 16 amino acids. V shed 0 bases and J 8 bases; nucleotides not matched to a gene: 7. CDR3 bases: TGTGCCAGCAGCTTAGCACAAGCGGGGGGGGGCGATGAGCAGTTCTTC. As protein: CASSLAQAGGGDEQFF.

The CDR3 DNA reads TGTGCCAGCAGTCCAGGACTCCGCCCCGAGCAGTACGTC. This codes for CASSPGLRPEQYV. V and J are TRBV6-5 and TRBJ2-7, with TRBD2 as a possible D gene (5 bases). The germline gives CDR1 MNHEY, CDR2 SVGAGI. The CDR3 has 13 residues. The V and J ends lost 5 bases and 6 bases respectively, with 14 bases between them.

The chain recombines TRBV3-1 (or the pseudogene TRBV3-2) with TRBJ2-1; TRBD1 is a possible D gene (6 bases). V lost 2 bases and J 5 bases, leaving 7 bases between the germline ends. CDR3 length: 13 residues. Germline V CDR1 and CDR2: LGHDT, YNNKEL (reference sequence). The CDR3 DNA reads TGTGCCAGCAGCCAATACAGGGACAATGAGCAGTTCTTC. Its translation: CASSQYRDNEQFF.

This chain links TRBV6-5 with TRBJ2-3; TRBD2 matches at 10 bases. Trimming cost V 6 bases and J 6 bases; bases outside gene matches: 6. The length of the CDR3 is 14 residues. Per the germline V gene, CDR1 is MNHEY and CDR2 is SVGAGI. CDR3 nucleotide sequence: TGTGCCAGCAGCCAGCGGGGGGGTCCCGATACGCAGTATTTT. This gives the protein CASSQRGGPDTQYF.

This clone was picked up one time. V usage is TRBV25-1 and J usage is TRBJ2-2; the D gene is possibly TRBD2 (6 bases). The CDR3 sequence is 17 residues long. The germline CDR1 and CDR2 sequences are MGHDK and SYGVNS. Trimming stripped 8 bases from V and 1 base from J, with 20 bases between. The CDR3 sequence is CASHPLRAGMNTGELFF. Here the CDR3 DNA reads TGTGCCAGCCACCCCCTTAGGGCGGGGATGAACACCGGGGAGCTGTTTTTT.

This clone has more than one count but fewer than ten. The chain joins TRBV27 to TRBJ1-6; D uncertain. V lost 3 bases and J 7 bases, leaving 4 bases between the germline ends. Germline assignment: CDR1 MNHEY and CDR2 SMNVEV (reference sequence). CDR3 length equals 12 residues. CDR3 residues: CASSFSNSPLHF. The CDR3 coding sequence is TGTGCCAGCAGTTTTTCAAATTCACCCCTCCACTTT.

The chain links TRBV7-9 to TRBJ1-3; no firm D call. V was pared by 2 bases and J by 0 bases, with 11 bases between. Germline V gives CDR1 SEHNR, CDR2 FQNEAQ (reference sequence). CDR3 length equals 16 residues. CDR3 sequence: CASSLIYASSGNTIYF. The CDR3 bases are TGTGCCAGCAGCTTAATTTACGCGAGCTCTGGAAACACCATATATTTT.

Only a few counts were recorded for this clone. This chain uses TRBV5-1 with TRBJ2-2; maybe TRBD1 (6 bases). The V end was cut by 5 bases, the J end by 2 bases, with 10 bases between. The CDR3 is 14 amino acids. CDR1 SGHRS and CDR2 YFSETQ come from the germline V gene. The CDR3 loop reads CASSPTGNTGELFF. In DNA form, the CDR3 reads TGCGCCAGCAGTCCGACAGGAAACACCGGGGAGCTGTTTTTT.

CDR3 sequence (DNA): TGTGCCAGCAGAGCGGACAGGACCCTGAACACTGAAGCTTTCTTT. Translated, it gives CASRADRTLNTEAFF. This chain uses TRBV6-5 with TRBJ1-1; TRBD1 agrees at 7 bases. The CDR3 runs to 15 residues. Germline values: CDR1 MNHEY, CDR2 SVGAGI. The J segment lost 0 bases and the V segment lost 6 bases, leaving 7 bases of the junction unmatched.

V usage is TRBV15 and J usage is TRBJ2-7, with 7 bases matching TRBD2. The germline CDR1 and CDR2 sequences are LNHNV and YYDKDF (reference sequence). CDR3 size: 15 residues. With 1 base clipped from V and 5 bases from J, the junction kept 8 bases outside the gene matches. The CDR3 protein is CATSRGFWGGDEQYF. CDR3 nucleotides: TGTGCCACCAGCAGAGGATTCTGGGGAGGGGACGAGCAGTACTTC.

The CDR3 coding sequence is TGCGCCAGCAGTGAGTCGGGAGGACGGATGGGGTCAGAGACCCAGTACTTC. Encoded protein: CASSESGGRMGSETQYF. The chain couples TRBV10-1 to TRBJ2-5; D perhaps matches TRBD2 (6 bases). This CDR3 is 17 amino acids long. With 0 bases removed from V and 4 bases from J, the gap between germline ends came to 18 bases. Per germline, CDR1 WNHNN and CDR2 SYGVQD (reference sequence).

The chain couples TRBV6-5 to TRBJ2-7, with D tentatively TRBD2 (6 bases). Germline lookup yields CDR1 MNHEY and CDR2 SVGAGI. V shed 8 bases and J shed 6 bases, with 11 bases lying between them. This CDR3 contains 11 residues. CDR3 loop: CASDRRGEQYF. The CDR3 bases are TGTGCCAGCGACCGGAGGGGCGAGCAGTACTTC.

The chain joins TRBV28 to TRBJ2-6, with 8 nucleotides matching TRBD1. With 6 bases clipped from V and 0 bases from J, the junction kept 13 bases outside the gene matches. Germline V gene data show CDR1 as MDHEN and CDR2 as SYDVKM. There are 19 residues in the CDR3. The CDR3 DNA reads TGTGCCAGCAGCCCCGGATGGACAGGGATAAACTCTGGGGCCAACGTCCTGACTTTC. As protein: CASSPGWTGINSGANVLTF.

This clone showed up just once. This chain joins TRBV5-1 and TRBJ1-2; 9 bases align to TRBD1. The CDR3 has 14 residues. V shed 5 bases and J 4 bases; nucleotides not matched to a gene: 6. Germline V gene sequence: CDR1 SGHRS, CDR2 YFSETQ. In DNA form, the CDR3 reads TGCGCCAGCAGTTATACAGGGGGCAGCTATGGCTACACCTTC. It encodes CASSYTGGSYGYTF.

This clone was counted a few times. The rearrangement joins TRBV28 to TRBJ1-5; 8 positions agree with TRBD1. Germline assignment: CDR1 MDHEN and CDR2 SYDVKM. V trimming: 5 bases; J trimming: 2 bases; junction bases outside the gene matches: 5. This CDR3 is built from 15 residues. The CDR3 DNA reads TGTGCCAGCAGTGACAGGGGTCGGGGCAATCAGCCCCAGCATTTT. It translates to CASSDRGRGNQPQHF. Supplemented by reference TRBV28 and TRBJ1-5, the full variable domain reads DVKVTQSSRYLVKRTGEKVFLECVQDMDHENMFWYRQDPGLGLRLIYFSYDVKMKEKGDIPEGYSVSREKKERFSLILESASTNQTSMYLCASSDRGRGNQPQHFGDGTRLSIL.

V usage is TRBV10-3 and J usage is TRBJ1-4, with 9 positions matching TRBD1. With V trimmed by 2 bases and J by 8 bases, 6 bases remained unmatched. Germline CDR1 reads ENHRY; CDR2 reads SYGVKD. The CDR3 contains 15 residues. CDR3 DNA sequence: TGTGCCATCAGTGAGGGGGACAGGGCGGGGGAAAAACTGTTTTTT. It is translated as CAISEGDRAGEKLFF.

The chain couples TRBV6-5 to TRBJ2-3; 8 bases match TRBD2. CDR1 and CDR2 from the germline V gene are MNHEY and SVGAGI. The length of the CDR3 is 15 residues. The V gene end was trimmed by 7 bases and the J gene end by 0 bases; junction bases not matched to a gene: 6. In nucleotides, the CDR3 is TGTGCCAGCACATATAGCGGGACTAGCACAGATACGCAGTATTTT. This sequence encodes CASTYSGTSTDTQYF.